Presented here are 13 T cell receptor beta chains from one specimen sequenced in a study of blood T cell repertoires in COVID-19. Only in-frame clones appear in the TCRdb table, and some are missing; sequencing was by immunoSEQ multiplex PCR. Here the sample spans about 300,000 clones, around nine tenths being singletons. What was sequenced was PBMCs or T cells enriched from blood (not recorded which). All receptors come from a woman aged 25 to 45 who had recovered from COVID-19.

The chain employs TRBV5-8 and TRBJ2-1, with D tentatively TRBD2 (5 bases). The CDR3 has 16 residues. CDR1 is SGHTS, CDR2 YDEGEE, per germline. The V end lost 1 base, the J end lost 0 bases, and 11 bases lay between the germline ends. The CDR3 sequence is CASSLLAPSSYNEQFF. DNA of the CDR3: TGTGCCAGCAGCTTGCTAGCTCCTAGCTCCTACAATGAGCAGTTCTTC.

The genes are TRBV5-1 and TRBJ1-3, with 10 bases fitting TRBD1. Germline loops: CDR1 SGHRS, CDR2 YFSETQ. The CDR3 totals 16 residues. The J segment lost 4 bases and the V segment lost 3 bases, leaving 7 bases of the junction unmatched. The CDR3: CASSSSGTGVGNTIYF. CDR3 nucleotides: TGCGCCAGCAGCTCTTCGGGGACAGGGGTCGGAAACACCATATATTTT.

V and J are TRBV19 and TRBJ1-2; D may be TRBD1 (5 bases). The germline V gene encodes CDR1 LNHDA and CDR2 SQIVND (reference sequence). CDR3 size: 13 residues. Trimming shortened V by 2 bases and J by 8 bases, and 12 bases separated the two germline ends. CDR3: CASSISGVWGYTF. The CDR3 coding sequence is TGTGCCAGTAGTATATCGGGGGTATGGGGCTACACCTTC. Drawing the rest from reference TRBV19 and TRBJ1-2, the complete variable domain is DGGITQSPKYLFRKEGQNVTLSCEQNLNHDAMYWYRQDPGQGLRLIYYSQIVNDFQKGDIAEGYSVSREKKESFPLTVTSAQKNPTAFYLCASSISGVWGYTFGSGTRLTVV.

This clone was counted only a few times. Other DNA sequences from this sample encode an identical CDR3 as well. V gene TRBV7-9 combines with J gene TRBJ1-1, with D maybe TRBD1 (5 bases). The CDR3 runs to 13 residues. Germline values: CDR1 SEHNR, CDR2 FQNEAQ (reference sequence). V lost 5 bases to trimming and J lost 1 base, with 8 bases between them. Written as DNA, the CDR3 is TGTGCCAGCAGCCCGACAGCGAACACTGAAGCTTTCTTT. Translating gives CASSPTANTEAFF.

The V and J genes are TRBV5-1 and TRBJ1-2, with D possibly being TRBD1 (6 bases). CDR3 length: 13 amino acids. CDR1 and CDR2 (germline): SGHRS, YFSETQ. Trimming left V 1 base short and J 8 bases short, with 12 bases between. This chain's CDR3 is CASSLWQGRGYTF. The CDR3 coding sequence is TGCGCCAGCAGCTTGTGGCAGGGGAGAGGCTACACCTTC. The variable domain in full, completed from reference TRBV5-1 and TRBJ1-2, reads KAGVTQTPRYLIKTRGQQVTLSCSPISGHRSVSWYQQTPGQGLQFLFEYFSETQRNKGNFPGRFSGRQFSNSRSEMNVSTLELGDSALYLCASSLWQGRGYTFGSGTRLTVV.

J is TRBJ2-7 and V is TRBV7-9; TRBD2 is a possible D gene (6 bases). V was trimmed by 5 bases and J by 4 bases, leaving 21 bases between them. Germline V gives CDR1 SEHNR, CDR2 FQNEAQ (reference sequence). This CDR3 has 16 residues. CDR3 nucleotides: TGTGCCAGCAGCCAAAGTAGTGGTCTAGCGCAGTACGAGCAGTACTTC. Protein sequence: CASSQSSGLAQYEQYF. Supplemented by reference TRBV7-9 and TRBJ2-7, the full variable domain reads DTGVSQNPRHKITKRGQNVTFRCDPISEHNRLYWYRQTLGQGPEFLTYFQNEAQLEKSRLLSDRFSAERPKGSFSTLEIQRTEQGDSAMYLCASSQSSGLAQYEQYFGPGTRLTVT.

Points on this clone: One end of the junction varies from germline; a read error may be responsible. The gene calls are TRBV29-1 and TRBJ2-5; D perhaps matches TRBD1 (6 bases). The CDR3 runs to 13 residues. CDR1 and CDR2 from the germline V gene are SQVTM and ANQGSEA. The CDR3 sequence is CSVQEIRGETQYF. The CDR3 DNA reads as TGCAGCGTTCAAGAAATTAGGGGGGAGACCCAGTACTTC.

V and J are TRBV28 and TRBJ1-2, with 12 nucleotides matching TRBD1. This CDR3 contains 16 residues. From germline, CDR1 is MDHEN and CDR2 SYDVKM. V was pared by 6 bases and J by 1 base, with 6 bases of the junction left unmatched. The CDR3: CASRGTGGGLNYGYTF. For the CDR3, the DNA is TGTGCCAGCAGGGGGACAGGGGGCGGCCTTAACTATGGCTACACCTTC.

This chain connects TRBV7-9 to TRBJ2-2, with 9 bases fitting TRBD1. CDR1 and CDR2 from the germline V gene are SEHNR and FQNEAQ (reference sequence). The length of the CDR3 is 15 residues. Germline trimming cut 4 bases from V and 5 bases from J; bases unmatched to any gene: 5. CDR3 region: CASSSGQGWTGELFF. Written as DNA, the CDR3 is TGTGCCAGCAGCTCGGGACAGGGTTGGACCGGGGAGCTGTTTTTT.

This chain links TRBV4-1 with TRBJ2-1, with 7 bases identical to TRBD2. The CDR3 length is 15 residues. Per germline, CDR1 MGHRA and CDR2 YSYEKL. V shed 2 bases, J shed 2 bases, and the junction held 3 bases outside the gene matches. The CDR3 coding sequence is TGCGCCAGCAGCCAAAGCGGGGCGCCCTACAATGAGCAGTTCTTC. Its protein product is CASSQSGAPYNEQFF.

CDR3 DNA sequence: TGTGCCAGCTCACCACCTGGGCAGCAAGAGACCCAGTACTTC. It is translated as CASSPPGQQETQYF. The chain recombines TRBV18 with TRBJ2-5, with no clear D. Germline CDR1 KGHSH, CDR2 LQKENI. Deletions cut 0 bases from V and 2 bases from J, with 7 bases between. The CDR3 length is 14 residues.

The J gene is TRBJ2-2, the V gene TRBV9; 9 bases map to TRBD2. V shed 3 bases, J shed 3 bases, and the junction held 3 bases outside the gene matches. The CDR3 is 15 amino acids. CDR1 and CDR2 from the germline V gene are SGDLS and YYNGEE. The CDR3 here is CASSALAGDTGELFF. In nucleotides, the CDR3 is TGTGCCAGCAGCGCGTTAGCGGGGGACACCGGGGAGCTGTTTTTT.

The rearrangement joins TRBV25-1 to TRBJ1-4; TRBD1 aligns across 8 bases. V trimming: 4 bases; J trimming: 4 bases; junction bases outside the gene matches: 14. Germline CDR1 and CDR2: MGHDK and SYGVNS. CDR3 size: 18 residues. The CDR3: CASSGPRQGRTFNEKLFF. CDR3 nucleotide sequence: TGTGCCAGCAGTGGTCCCCGACAGGGGCGAACCTTTAATGAAAAACTGTTTTTT.